One and the same sample provided the 17 T cell receptor beta chains below, sequenced in a study of OX40 agonist ivuxolimab in advanced cancers. Profiling relied on immunoSEQ multiplex PCR, and the TCRdb table lists in-frame clones only, not all of them. This table has about 23,000 clones, about 85% appearing once. The source was CD4+ or CD8+ T cells sorted from blood, collected in a trial of the OX40 agonist ivuxolimab. These receptors were collected from an adult with an advanced solid tumor such as melanoma, head and neck, liver or kidney cancer.

The chain has TRBV6-4 and TRBJ2-1; 11 bases agree with TRBD2. This CDR3 has 16 residues. J gave up 10 bases and V 0 bases, and 8 bases lay outside the gene matches. Germline values: CDR1 MRHNA, CDR2 SNTAGT. The CDR3 DNA sequence: TGTGCCAGCAGTGACTCGCCTAGCGGGGGGCAGGGGGAGCAGTTCTTC. It is translated as CASSDSPSGGQGEQFF.

Only a few counts were recorded for this clone. The CDR3 loop is CASRGQGFNYGYTF. CDR3 DNA: TGTGCCAGCAGAGGCCAGGGATTTAACTATGGCTACACCTTC. J is TRBJ1-2 and V is TRBV7-9; tentatively, D is TRBD1 (5 bases). This CDR3 is 14 amino acids long. Trimming removed 6 bases at V and 1 base at J, with 12 bases between. Per germline, CDR1 SEHNR and CDR2 FQNEAQ (reference sequence).

The chain uses TRBV27 and TRBJ2-3; tentatively, D is TRBD2 (6 bases). The CDR3 totals 13 residues. Looked up from germline, CDR1 is MNHEY and CDR2 is SMNVEV (reference sequence). The V end was cut by 10 bases, the J end by 4 bases, with 15 bases between. The CDR3: CATHGGRPDTQYF. DNA for the CDR3: TGTGCCACCCATGGAGGGCGGCCAGATACGCAGTATTTT.

This clone is categorized as medium-sized. V gene TRBV10-2 combines with J gene TRBJ1-1; possible D gene TRBD1, 5 bases. The V end lost 0 bases, the J end lost 4 bases, and 9 bases lay between the germline ends. Germline CDR1 WSHSY, CDR2 SAAADI. The CDR3 has 14 residues. The CDR3 region has the DNA TGCGCCAGCAGTGAGTCACGGGGGGGCACTGAAGCTTTCTTT. This gives the protein CASSESRGGTEAFF.

V is TRBV6-6 and J is TRBJ1-1, with 8 bases fitting TRBD1. Germline CDR1 and CDR2: MNHNY and SVGAGI (reference sequence). This CDR3 is built from 15 residues. V lost 5 bases, J lost 3 bases, and 8 bases stayed unmatched. The CDR3 DNA sequence: TGTGCCAGCAGTCTCCGGACAGGGCCGGACACTGAAGCTTTCTTT. Residues: CASSLRTGPDTEAFF.

The genes are TRBV18 and TRBJ2-3; TRBD1 might be the D (5 bases). Trimming cost V 3 bases and J 2 bases, with 15 bases left between them. Germline V gene lookup returns CDR1 KGHSH and CDR2 LQKENI. The CDR3 runs 16 residues. The CDR3 bases are TGTGCCAGCTCACCTCCAGGGCTCCCCCTCACAGATACGCAGTATTTT. Amino acid sequence: CASSPPGLPLTDTQYF.

This chain links TRBV7-9 with TRBJ2-7; no clear D gene. CDR1 and CDR2 (germline): SEHNR, FQNEAQ (reference sequence). This CDR3 spans 17 amino acids. Trimming took off 2 bases at V and 2 bases at J, with 19 bases between the two ends. This CDR3 reads CASSLLKRGRLTYEQYF. CDR3 DNA sequence: TGTGCCAGCAGCTTATTGAAGAGAGGCAGGCTAACCTACGAGCAGTACTTC. Full variable domain (remainder filled in from reference TRBV7-9 and TRBJ2-7): DTGVSQNPRHKITKRGQNVTFRCDPISEHNRLYWYRQTLGQGPEFLTYFQNEAQLEKSRLLSDRFSAERPKGSFSTLEIQRTEQGDSAMYLCASSLLKRGRLTYEQYFGPGTRLTVT.

The chain joins TRBV7-2 to TRBJ1-2; a weak D match, TRBD1 (6 bases). This CDR3 is built from 16 residues. Germline-derived CDR1 and CDR2 are SGHTA and FQGNSA. V was clipped by 1 base and J by 6 bases, with 18 bases between them. CDR3 DNA sequence: TGTGCCAGCAGCTTAGTGACCTCGGCAGGGACAAATGGCTACACCTTC. Encoded protein: CASSLVTSAGTNGYTF.

This clone was detected only once. The V gene is TRBV7-9, the J gene TRBJ1-6; the match to TRBD1 covers 10 bases. V was clipped by 5 bases and J by 9 bases; unmatched bases: 7. CDR1 is SEHNR and CDR2 is FQNEAQ in the germline V gene (reference sequence). The CDR3 is made up of 15 amino acids. The CDR3 loop reads CASSPRTGGISPLHF. Here the CDR3 DNA reads TGTGCCAGCAGCCCGCGGACAGGGGGGATTTCACCCCTCCACTTT. Complete variable domain (other parts from reference TRBV7-9 and TRBJ1-6): DTGVSQNPRHKITKRGQNVTFRCDPISEHNRLYWYRQTLGQGPEFLTYFQNEAQLEKSRLLSDRFSAERPKGSFSTLEIQRTEQGDSAMYLCASSPRTGGISPLHFGNGTRLTVT.

V gene TRBV7-9 combines with J gene TRBJ1-1; no definite D call. Between the trimmed V and J ends, which lost 1 base and 2 bases, there was a span of 2 bases. Looked up from germline, CDR1 is SEHNR and CDR2 is FQNEAQ (reference sequence). The CDR3 sequence is 12 residues long. CDR3 loop: CASSLVNTEAFF. The DNA of the CDR3 is TGTGCCAGCAGCTTAGTAAACACTGAAGCTTTCTTT.

The chain recombines TRBV27 with TRBJ2-1; D is undetermined. CDR1 and CDR2 from the germline V gene are MNHEY and SMNVEV (reference sequence). The V gene lost 3 bases and the J gene lost 1 base, with 7 bases spanning the gap. CDR3 length equals 14 residues. The CDR3, as DNA: TGTGCCAGCAGTTTTGGTGCTTCCTACAATGAGCAGTTCTTC. Translated: CASSFGASYNEQFF.

The V gene is TRBV5-6, the J gene TRBJ2-3; D unclear. CDR3 size: 17 residues. Trimming shortened V by 0 bases and J by 2 bases, and 16 bases separated the two germline ends. CDR1 is SGHDT and CDR2 is YYEEEE in the germline V gene. The CDR3 loop reads CASSLAVPSDPTDTQYF. CDR3 bases: TGTGCCAGCAGCTTGGCTGTGCCCTCGGACCCCACAGATACGCAGTATTTT.

This chain joins TRBV2 and TRBJ1-2, with TRBD1 as a possible D gene (5 bases). V was cut by 8 bases and J by 4 bases, with 17 bases left in between. Germline V CDR1 and CDR2: SNHLY, FYNNEI. There are 14 residues in the CDR3. CDR3 coding DNA: TGTGCCAGCTTGTTGGGGGAGCTAGGCTATGGCTACACCTTC. Protein product: CASLLGELGYGYTF. The full variable domain, completed using reference TRBV2 and TRBJ1-2, is EPEVTQTPSHQVTQMGQEVILRCVPISNHLYFYWYRQILGQKVEFLVSFYNNEISEKSEIFDDQFSVERPDGSNFTLKIRSTKLEDSAMYFCASLLGELGYGYTFGSGTRLTVV.

V gene TRBV6-6 combines with J gene TRBJ2-7; TRBD2 is a possible D gene (6 bases). V dropped 4 bases and J dropped 0 bases, with 10 bases sitting between them. The length of the CDR3 is 14 residues. Germline V CDR1 and CDR2: MNHNY, SVGAGI (reference sequence). The CDR3 DNA reads as TGTGCCAGCAGTTTTGCGGGGAGCTCCTACGAGCAGTACTTC. Its protein product is CASSFAGSSYEQYF.

This chain connects TRBV11-2 to TRBJ1-6; a possible D gene is TRBD1 (5 bases). The ends were cut back, 5 bases at V and 11 bases at J, with 19 bases in the middle. The CDR3 has 15 residues. Germline V gene lookup returns CDR1 SGHAT and CDR2 FQNNGV. The CDR3 is CASSPRGGAWPPLHF. CDR3 nucleotides: TGTGCCAGCAGCCCCCGCGGAGGGGCCTGGCCACCCCTCCACTTT.

This chain links TRBV14 with TRBJ1-5, with 7 bases fitting TRBD1. CDR1 SGHDN and CDR2 FVKESK come from the germline V gene. J lost 4 bases, V lost 6 bases, and 6 bases had no gene match. The CDR3 extends over 14 amino acids. This CDR3 reads CASSLTGANQPQHF. The CDR3, as DNA: TGTGCCAGCAGTTTAACAGGGGCGAATCAGCCCCAGCATTTT.

The V and J genes are TRBV4-3 and TRBJ2-1; 9 positions match TRBD1. V was pared by 5 bases and J by 4 bases, with 6 bases of the junction left unmatched. Germline V gives CDR1 LGHNA, CDR2 YSLEER. This CDR3 region has 15 residues. The CDR3 sequence: CASSVRTGVYNEQFF. The CDR3 nucleotides read TGCGCCAGCAGCGTCAGGACAGGGGTATACAATGAGCAGTTCTTC.